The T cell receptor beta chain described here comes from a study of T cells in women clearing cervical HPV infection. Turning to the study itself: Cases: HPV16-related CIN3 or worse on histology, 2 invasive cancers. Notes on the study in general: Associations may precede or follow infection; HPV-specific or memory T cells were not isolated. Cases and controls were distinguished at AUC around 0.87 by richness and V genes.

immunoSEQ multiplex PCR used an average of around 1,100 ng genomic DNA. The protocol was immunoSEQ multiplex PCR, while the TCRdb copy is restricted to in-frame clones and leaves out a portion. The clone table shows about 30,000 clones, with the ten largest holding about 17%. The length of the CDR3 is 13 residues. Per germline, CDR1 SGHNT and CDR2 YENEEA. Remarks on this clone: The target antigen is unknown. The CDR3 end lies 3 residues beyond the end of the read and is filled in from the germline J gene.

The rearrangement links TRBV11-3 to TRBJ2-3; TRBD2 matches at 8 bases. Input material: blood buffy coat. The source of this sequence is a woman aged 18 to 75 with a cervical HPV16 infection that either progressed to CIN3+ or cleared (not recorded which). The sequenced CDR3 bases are TGTGCCATCACCGGGGGGGCCGGGGAGACG. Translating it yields CAITGGAGET. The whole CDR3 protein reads CAITGGAGETQYF.